Listed here are 13 T cell receptor beta chains from one sample, sequenced in a study of tumor and adjacent non-tumor tissue in lung cancer. The template was RNA from unsorted bulk tissue. The normal lung tissue was taken more than 3 cm from the tumor edge. The library came from three nested PCR rounds adapted from ARM-PCR protocols. From the multiplex PCR reads, TCRdb called clonotypes with MiXCR, one entry per CDR3 protein. Of roughly 45,000 distinct CDR3 sequences in the sample, over 55% were seen once. The sequencing input was distant non-tumor lung tissue. These receptors came from a man aged 45 to 65 with non-small cell lung cancer.

A word on this clonotype: This CDR3 is missing its conserved last phenylalanine or tryptophan, likely due to a read error. The J gene is TRBJ2-1, the V gene TRBV20-1; 14 bases agree with TRBD2. Germline lookup yields CDR1 DFQATT and CDR2 SNEGSKA (reference sequence). This CDR3 spans 17 amino acids. The CDR3: CSAIGTSGSISYNEQFL. CDR3 bases: TGTAGTGCCATCGGGACTAGCGGGAGTATCTCGTACAATGAGCAGTTCTTG.

This clonotype was counted between two and nine times. At one of its ends the junction is not consistent with the germline gene, which may arise from a read error. The chain joins TRBV5-1 to TRBJ2-2; D possibly corresponds to TRBD2 (5 bases). Germline V gene lookup returns CDR1 SGHRS and CDR2 YFSETQ. This CDR3 contains 13 residues. The DNA of the CDR3 is TGCGCCAGCAGGGCTGACTACACCGGGGAGCTGTCTTTT. Protein: CASRADYTGELSF.

For this clonotype: One end of the junction varies from germline; a read error may be responsible. The rearrangement links TRBV7-9 to TRBJ2-5, with 12 bases matching TRBD1. CDR1 and CDR2 from the germline V gene are SEHNR and FQNEAQ (reference sequence). The CDR3 spans 17 residues. Written as DNA, the CDR3 is TGTGTCAGCAGCCCCCGGGGGGGACAGGGGGCCCGGGAGACCCAGTACTTC. Translated, it gives CVSSPRGGQGARETQYF.

In regard to this clonotype: A read error may be the cause here, since a much bigger clone is one base away. This chain links TRBV6-1 with TRBJ1-2; unclear D gene. The germline V gene has CDR1 MNHNS and CDR2 SASEGT. V shed 5 bases and J shed 1 base, with 8 bases lying between them. This CDR3 region has 13 residues. CDR3 in amino acids: CASSPQDNYGYTF. The CDR3, as DNA: TGTGCCAGCAGTCCTCAGGATAACTATGGCTACACCTTC.

On this clonotype: This sequence may be a read error, since a much larger clone differs from it by one base. The chain recombines TRBV28 with TRBJ2-1; 7 bases line up with TRBD1. Germline CDR1 reads MDHEN; CDR2 reads SYDVKM. This CDR3 has 16 residues. CDR3 sequence (DNA): TGTGCCAGCAGTGCGGTTTTGACAGGGTGGTACAGTGAGCAGTTCTTC. Protein product: CASSAVLTGWYSEQFF.

A remark on this clonotype: This may come from a read error, since a much larger clone is one base off. The chain recombines TRBV4-1 with TRBJ2-5; 8 bases map to TRBD1. The CDR3 has 18 amino acids. Germline values: CDR1 MGHRA, CDR2 YSYEKL. The DNA of the CDR3 is TGCGCCGGCAGCCAGACCACCTCAGGGACAGGACATCAAGAGACCCAGTACTTC. This sequence encodes CAGSQTTSGTGHQETQYF.

The DNA for the CDR3 is TGTGCCAGCAGCAGTACCCGGGCTAGCGTGGGGCTGGTACAAAAGACCCAGTACTTC. This translates into CASSSTRASVGLVQKTQYF. The chain has TRBV7-9 and TRBJ2-5; a possible D gene is TRBD2 (6 bases). The V end lost 5 bases, the J end lost 6 bases, and 31 bases lay between the germline ends. This CDR3 is built from 19 residues. Germline CDR1 SEHNR, CDR2 FQNEAQ (reference sequence). Based on the CDR3 plus reference TRBV7-9 and TRBJ2-5, the full variable domain is DTGVSQNPRHKITKRGQNVTFRCDPISEHNRLYWYRQTLGQGPEFLTYFQNEAQLEKSRLLSDRFSAERPKGSFSTLEIQRTEQGDSAMYLCASSSTRASVGLVQKTQYFGPGTRLLVL.

To note about this clonotype: One end of the junction fails to match germline, which may point to a read error. V gene TRBV11-3 combines with J gene TRBJ2-7; 9 bases are shared with TRBD1. The CDR3 loop spans 15 amino acids. CDR1 SGHNT and CDR2 YENEEA come from the germline V gene. The CDR3 protein is CVSSPGQGLLHEQYF. DNA for the CDR3: TGTGTCAGCAGCCCGGGACAGGGACTACTCCACGAGCAGTACTTC.

On this clonotype itself: The junction and the germline gene differ at one end; a read error may be behind it. This rearrangement joins TRBV6-5 to TRBJ2-7, with a weak D call TRBD2 (5 bases). Germline loops: CDR1 MNHEY, CDR2 SVGAGI. CDR3 length equals 15 residues. CDR3 DNA sequence: TGTGCCAGCAGTTACGCGGGCCTAAATTTCTACGAGCACTACTTC. This gives the protein CASSYAGLNFYEHYF.

Concerning this clonotype itself: At one end, the junction sequence differs from germline, possibly due to a read error. V is TRBV7-8 and J is TRBJ2-5; D remains unclear. The CDR3 is 12 amino acids. Germline CDR1 and CDR2: SGHVS and FQNEAQ. This chain's CDR3 is CTSRAVQETQYF. The CDR3 DNA is TGTACCAGTAGGGCGGTCCAAGAGACCCAGTACTTC.

Notes on this clonotype: A much more abundant neighbour one base away suggests this may be a read error. The chain couples TRBV6-5 to TRBJ1-5; maybe TRBD1 (5 bases). This CDR3 contains 13 residues. Germline assignment: CDR1 MNHEY and CDR2 SVGAGI. The DNA for the CDR3 is TGTGCCAGCAGAGTACAGGTTGATCAGCTCCAGCATTTT. Residues: CASRVQVDQLQHF.

Remarks on this clonotype: An end of the junction does not agree with germline; a read error may underlie this. The chain employs TRBV6-5 and TRBJ1-3; D is uncertain. This CDR3 is built from 13 residues. Germline V CDR1 and CDR2: MNHEY, SVGAGI. DNA for the CDR3: TGTGCCTGCAGTTACAAGGCTGGAAACACCACATATTTT. Translation: CACSYKAGNTTYF.

This clonotype was seen only a few times. V usage is TRBV20-1 and J usage is TRBJ2-2; a possible D gene is TRBD2 (5 bases). There are 15 residues in the CDR3. The V and J ends lost 3 bases and 1 base respectively, with 12 bases between them. Looked up from germline, CDR1 is DFQATT and CDR2 is SNEGSKA (reference sequence). The CDR3 bases are TGCAGTGCTAGTTCGGTGGCGGGGAACACCGGGGAGCTGTTTTTT. It is translated as CSASSVAGNTGELFF.